A single sample gave rise to the 12 T cell receptor beta chains below, sequenced in a study of blood T cell repertoires in COVID-19. Profiled with immunoSEQ multiplex PCR; TCRdb holds only in-frame clones, not every one. The repertoire has 70,000 or so clones, 80% to 90% of them found once; the top ten carry about 2.1%. Sequencing was carried out using peripheral blood. These receptor sequences come from a man aged 25 to 40 with acute or convalescent COVID-19.

This clone appeared a few times. This chain joins TRBV5-1 and TRBJ1-6, with D possibly being TRBD1 (6 bases). This CDR3 has 14 amino acids. Between the trimmed V and J ends, which lost 7 bases and 8 bases, there was a span of 16 bases. Germline lookup yields CDR1 SGHRS and CDR2 YFSETQ. The CDR3 protein is CASAFGDTYSPLHF. DNA for the CDR3: TGCGCCAGCGCCTTCGGGGACACTTATTCACCCCTCCACTTT.

This chain uses TRBV5-4 with TRBJ1-1; TRBD1 agrees at 7 bases. CDR1 and CDR2 (germline): SGHNT, YYREEE (reference sequence). Trimming cost V 5 bases and J 5 bases; bases outside gene matches: 12. This CDR3 region has 15 residues. The CDR3 here is CASSPDRRLVTEAFF. The CDR3 DNA sequence: TGTGCCAGCAGTCCGGACAGGCGTCTGGTGACTGAAGCTTTCTTT.

This chain connects TRBV9 to TRBJ1-2, with D possibly TRBD1 on 5 matching bases. This CDR3 is 17 amino acids long. Germline lookup yields CDR1 SGDLS and CDR2 YYNGEE. V was trimmed by 3 bases and J by 1 base, leaving 19 bases between them. CDR3 sequence: CASSAGTHMEGNYGYTF. DNA of the CDR3: TGTGCCAGCAGCGCGGGGACCCACATGGAGGGTAACTATGGCTACACCTTC.

In its sample, this clone was seen a few times. J is TRBJ1-5 and V is TRBV2; D uncertain. Between the trimmed V and J ends, which lost 0 bases and 3 bases, there was a span of 12 bases. Germline assignment: CDR1 SNHLY and CDR2 FYNNEI. The CDR3 runs to 16 residues. The CDR3 reads CASSEAPGVLNQPQHF. The DNA of the CDR3 is TGTGCCAGCAGTGAAGCGCCCGGGGTCCTCAATCAGCCCCAGCATTTT.

V and J are TRBV5-1 and TRBJ2-1; 9 nucleotides match TRBD1. CDR3 length equals 15 residues. V gave up 4 bases and J gave up 8 bases; unmatched junction bases: 10. Germline V CDR1 and CDR2: SGHRS, YFSETQ. CDR3 DNA sequence: TGCGCCAGCAGCCCAACCGGGACAGGGTGGTATGAGCAGTTCTTC. It translates to CASSPTGTGWYEQFF.

V is TRBV7-8 and J is TRBJ1-1; a weak D match, TRBD1 (6 bases). The V and J ends lost 0 bases and 2 bases respectively, with 16 bases between them. The CDR3 contains 17 residues. Germline values: CDR1 SGHVS, CDR2 FQNEAQ. This chain's CDR3 is CASSLAGAGPGNTEAFF. The CDR3 region has the DNA TGTGCCAGCAGCTTAGCGGGGGCAGGTCCTGGCAACACTGAAGCTTTCTTT.

The rearrangement uses TRBV7-9 and TRBJ1-1; 7 nucleotides align to TRBD1. The J segment lost 6 bases and the V segment lost 2 bases, leaving 12 bases of the junction unmatched. The V gene's germline CDR1 is SEHNR and CDR2 FQNEAQ (reference sequence). This CDR3 contains 16 residues. The CDR3 region has the DNA TGTGCCAGCAGCTTAAATAGACAGGGAAGTCTTCCTGAAGCTTTCTTT. This gives the protein CASSLNRQGSLPEAFF.

On this clone itself: Other nucleotide sequences from this sample produce the same CDR3. CDR3 DNA: TGTGCCAGCAGTAGGACAGGGGAGGACGGCTACACCTTC. Amino acid sequence: CASSRTGEDGYTF. The chain combines TRBV6-5 with TRBJ1-2; TRBD1 matches 9 bases. V lost 5 bases, J lost 8 bases, and 6 bases stayed unmatched. Per germline, CDR1 MNHEY and CDR2 SVGAGI. The CDR3 covers 13 residues.

In DNA, the CDR3 is TGTGCCAGCCTACAGGGATATGGCTACACCTTC. Protein: CASLQGYGYTF. The gene calls are TRBV19 and TRBJ1-2, with D maybe TRBD1 (6 bases). V lost 9 bases and J 5 bases, leaving 10 bases between the germline ends. Germline V lookup: CDR1 LNHDA, CDR2 SQIVND (reference sequence). The CDR3 is 11 residues long.

The V call is TRBV4-3, the J call TRBJ1-1, with D possibly matching TRBD1 (5 bases). CDR3 length equals 16 residues. Germline V gene data show CDR1 as LGHNA and CDR2 as YSLEER. The V end was cut by 3 bases, the J end by 1 base, with 15 bases between. CDR3 DNA: TGCGCCAGCAGCCATGACCAGATGACAGAGAACACTGAAGCTTTCTTT. As protein: CASSHDQMTENTEAFF.

This clone came up a few times. The gene calls are TRBV29-1 and TRBJ1-2; perhaps TRBD1 as D (6 bases). Germline CDR1 SQVTM, CDR2 ANQGSEA. The CDR3 is 12 residues long. V lost 2 bases and J 4 bases, leaving 8 bases between the germline ends. Here the CDR3 reads CSVESTGYGYTF. The CDR3 nucleotides are TGCAGCGTTGAATCGACAGGCTATGGCTACACCTTC.

V usage is TRBV3-1 (or the pseudogene TRBV3-2) and J usage is TRBJ2-3, with 16 nucleotides matching TRBD2. Trimming removed 0 bases from V and 6 bases from J; junction bases left unmatched: 9. The germline CDR1 and CDR2 sequences are LGHDT and YNNKEL (reference sequence). The CDR3 sequence is 19 residues long. CDR3 nucleotides: TGTGCCAGCAGCCAAGAAGAAAGGTGGGGACTAGCGGGAGGGGATACGCAGTATTTT. Translated, it gives CASSQEERWGLAGGDTQYF.